The following is a T cell receptor beta chain sequence with its context. This clone was seen only a few times. This receptor's antigen is unknown. No much larger clone exists at a distance of one base, and base qualities are not known. Whole blood was collected in K2EDTA tubes by collaborating institutions according to the institutions' own protocols. For TCRbeta analysis, collaborator samples were shipped as frozen whole blood, as isolated PBMCs, or as DNA extracted from either sample type. CDR1 and CDR2, looked up from the germline V gene, are SQVTM and ANQGSEA. V and J lose 1 base and 4 bases, and a span of 13 bases separates them. From the cysteine up to the phenylalanine, the CDR3 has a length of 14 residues. Here the CDR3 DNA is all that survives: 42 bases in frame from base 1. The sample originates from a study of blood T cell repertoires in COVID-19 (dated by TCRdb to the early 2020s). With respect to the entire study: Samples from collaborators originated in the United States, Italy and Spain and spanned both the acute and convalescent phases of COVID-19. The prospective study material was composed of cDNA or gDNA derived from T cells, B-cell-depleted T cells, or PBMCs. Deeply sampled blood TCRbeta repertoires from subjects exposed to, actively infected with, or recovered from COVID-19 were included in the dataset. A freely available public database, intended as a resource for researchers studying the immune response to SARS-CoV-2, is where the repertoires were released. The samples were drawn from two sources: the first 160 participants of the ongoing ImmuneRACE study, and 950 to 1,500 subjects contributed by 6 global collaborators. Sample metadata almost always included a de-identified subject ID, COVID-19 status, age in years and sex. Where HLA class I and class II types were available, the types were taken from metadata supplied by the sample provider, not from assay-based typing.

The study at large found these results: How much clinical and demographic metadata was included differed by source and by participant, and the metadata was provided uncurated.

The immunoSEQ Assay, a bias-controlled multiplex PCR, was used to amplify TCRbeta CDR3 regions from genomic DNA. Concerning the study's data processing: The number of nucleated cells in each sample was estimated by amplification of reference gene primers within the assay. To quantify the absolute abundance of each unique TCRbeta CDR3 rearrangement, sequence reads were collapsed and filtered. For each sample, productive Simpson clonality was calculated as the square root of Simpson's diversity index over productive rearrangements. TCRdb limited this immuneACCESS table to in-frame rearrangements with V and J called. A share of clones is missing; checked studies link under half to unresolved V genes, and the rest is unexplained. V and J calls and clone size come straight from that table; D and trimming were deduced from the DNA. In all, the sample holds about 160,000 clones, and more than 75% of those were seen once. Over 12% of the sample lies in the top ten.

Rearrangement joined TRBV29-1 to TRBJ2-5; 6 matching bases give a weak D call of TRBD2. The TCR was taken from a human donor with acute or convalescent COVID-19. The donor label of this sample is uncertain. The sequenced material came from peripheral blood. CDR3 sequence: CSVEGAGGGETQYF. Here is the DNA: TGCAGCGTTGAAGGGGCCGGGGGTGGAGAGACCCAGTACTTC.